One sample yielded the 25 T cell receptor beta chains listed below, sequenced in a study of CD8 T cells in Susac syndrome. Reverse transcription of 0.5 to 1 ug RNA was performed with random hexamers. TCRdb re-called the immunoSEQ multiplex PCR reads through MiXCR, storing one row per CDR3 protein. The top ten clones hold approximately 0.62% of a sample with over 70,000 distinct CDR3 sequences, 90% to 97% of them seen once. Input material: CD8+ T cells from PBMCs. Receptor source: a human donor with Susac syndrome.

The genes are TRBV20-1 and TRBJ2-7; tentative D call: TRBD2 (6 bases). The CDR3 has 14 amino acids. Trimming took 3 bases from V and 5 from J, leaving 17 bases between them. Germline CDR1 DFQATT, CDR2 SNEGSKA (reference sequence). CDR3 coding DNA: TGCAGTGCTAGCCCCGGGACTCCCGTCCACGAGCAGTACTTC. Translated: CSASPGTPVHEQYF.

The J gene is TRBJ2-7, the V gene TRBV28; either TRBD1 or TRBD2 may supply D (5 bases each). V dropped 6 bases and J dropped 9 bases, with 21 bases sitting between them. CDR1 MDHEN and CDR2 SYDVKM come from the germline V gene. This CDR3 has 14 residues. CDR3 sequence (DNA): TGTGCCAGCAGGGGGCGTGTAGGGAGTTTCGGGCAGTACTTC. Residues: CASRGRVGSFGQYF. Variable domain in full (rest from reference TRBV28 and TRBJ2-7): DVKVTQSSRYLVKRTGEKVFLECVQDMDHENMFWYRQDPGLGLRLIYFSYDVKMKEKGDIPEGYSVSREKKERFSLILESASTNQTSMYLCASRGRVGSFGQYFGPGTRLTVT.

The chain recombines TRBV2 with TRBJ2-6, with D perhaps TRBD1 or TRBD2 (5 bases each). From germline, CDR1 is SNHLY and CDR2 FYNNEI. Trimming left V 3 bases short and J 4 bases short, with 10 bases between. CDR3 length: 15 amino acids. In nucleotides, the CDR3 is TGTGCCAGCAGTGAGCAGGGAGCAGGGGCCAACGTCCTGACTTTC. Its translation is CASSEQGAGANVLTF.

The V gene is TRBV12-3 or TRBV12-4, the J gene TRBJ1-6; TRBD1 aligns across 12 bases. This CDR3 is 15 amino acids long. V lost 5 bases and J lost 5; bases outside the gene matches: 1. This chain's CDR3 is CASSRDRGHNSPLHF. In DNA, the CDR3 is TGTGCCAGCAGTCGGGACAGGGGGCATAATTCACCCCTCCACTTT.

V usage is TRBV30 and J usage is TRBJ2-7; maybe TRBD1 (6 bases). V lost 0 bases and J 3 bases, leaving 9 bases between the germline ends. Germline CDR1 GTSNPN, CDR2 SVGIG (reference sequence). The CDR3 is 13 amino acids. The CDR3 sequence: CAWSVSGDYEQYF. CDR3 nucleotide sequence: TGTGCCTGGAGTGTATCAGGGGACTACGAGCAGTACTTC.

The V gene is TRBV2, the J gene TRBJ2-1; D is unresolved. Germline CDR1 reads SNHLY; CDR2 reads FYNNEI. V was trimmed by 4 bases and J by 0 bases, leaving 10 bases between them. The CDR3 has 15 residues. The CDR3 loop is CASSGTLSSYNEQFF. CDR3 nucleotides: TGTGCCAGCAGTGGGACCTTGAGCTCCTACAATGAGCAGTTCTTC.

The gene calls are TRBV6-5 and TRBJ1-6; D ambiguous. CDR3 length: 12 amino acids. Trimming cost V 5 bases and J 10 bases, with 9 bases left between them. CDR1 MNHEY and CDR2 SVGAGI come from the germline V gene. CDR3 sequence: CASSSEQSPLHF. In DNA, the CDR3 is TGTGCCAGCAGTAGTGAACAGTCACCCCTCCACTTT.

This clonotype appeared once. The chain uses TRBV10-3 and TRBJ2-5; D is ambiguous. Germline V CDR1 and CDR2: ENHRY, SYGVKD. Trimming removed 0 bases at V and 5 bases at J, with 4 bases between. The length of the CDR3 is 12 residues. The CDR3 region is CAISESDETQYF. As DNA, the CDR3 is TGTGCCATCAGTGAGTCGGACGAGACCCAGTACTTC.

This clonotype has a single count. The chain recombines TRBV29-1 with TRBJ1-1; D is unclear. Trimming stripped 4 bases from V and 1 base from J, with 10 bases between. In germline, CDR1 is SQVTM, CDR2 ANQGSEA. The CDR3 contains 13 residues. The CDR3 loop is CSVVAQWNTEAFF. CDR3 bases: TGCAGCGTTGTTGCCCAGTGGAACACTGAAGCTTTCTTT.

The J gene is TRBJ1-5, the V gene TRBV30; a weak D match, TRBD1 (6 bases). In germline, CDR1 is GTSNPN, CDR2 SVGIG (reference sequence). The V end lost 0 bases, the J end lost 8 bases, and 23 bases lay between the germline ends. The CDR3 is made up of 17 amino acids. CDR3 in amino acids: CAWSVGGGWTAGEPQHF. The CDR3 bases are TGTGCCTGGAGTGTAGGAGGTGGCTGGACAGCCGGGGAGCCCCAGCATTTT.

The chain links TRBV20-1 to TRBJ2-7; D is perhaps TRBD2 (6 bases). The V and J ends lost 1 base and 2 bases respectively, with 12 bases between them. This CDR3 has 14 residues. Germline CDR1 and CDR2: DFQATT and SNEGSKA (reference sequence). CDR3 nucleotide sequence: TGCAGTGCTAGAGGGGGGGTTCGTACCTACGAGCAGTACTTC. This translates into CSARGGVRTYEQYF.

This chain uses TRBV5-4 with TRBJ2-2, with D possibly being TRBD1 (6 bases). Trimming left V 4 bases short and J 5 bases short, with 12 bases between. Germline CDR1 reads SGHNT; CDR2 reads YYREEE (reference sequence). The CDR3 totals 14 residues. The CDR3 sequence: CASSPQGQTGELFF. As DNA, the CDR3 is TGTGCCAGCAGCCCTCAGGGGCAAACCGGGGAGCTGTTTTTT.

The chain couples TRBV10-3 to TRBJ2-7; 10 nucleotides match TRBD1. This CDR3 contains 12 residues. CDR1 is ENHRY and CDR2 is SYGVKD in the germline V gene. V was clipped by 11 bases and J by 5 bases; unmatched bases: 6. The CDR3 sequence is CAVSGTGDEQYF. In nucleotides, the CDR3 is TGTGCCGTATCCGGGACAGGGGACGAGCAGTACTTC.

The chain employs TRBV6-6 and TRBJ1-1; D call uncertain. The CDR3 consists of 13 residues. V dropped 6 bases and J dropped 2 bases, with 10 bases sitting between them. CDR1 is MNHNY and CDR2 is SVGAGI in the germline V gene (reference sequence). The CDR3 region has the DNA TGTGCCAGCAGGAAGACGGTCAACACTGAAGCTTTCTTT. Translated: CASRKTVNTEAFF.

The chain combines TRBV29-1 with TRBJ1-1; D may be TRBD1 (5 bases). V was clipped by 4 bases and J by 1 base, with 13 bases between them. The CDR3 covers 14 residues. Per the germline V gene, CDR1 is SQVTM and CDR2 is ANQGSEA. The CDR3 is CSVVVWGKNTEAFF. The DNA of the CDR3 is TGCAGCGTTGTGGTATGGGGCAAGAACACTGAAGCTTTCTTT.

V is TRBV7-9 and J is TRBJ1-2; D is unclear. Trimming removed 6 bases from V and 1 base from J, with 12 bases in between. Germline V lookup: CDR1 SEHNR, CDR2 FQNEAQ (reference sequence). The CDR3 spans 14 residues. CDR3 DNA sequence: TGTGCCAGCAGTCTGGGCGGCTTTAACTATGGCTACACCTTC. Its translation: CASSLGGFNYGYTF.

This chain uses TRBV24-1 with TRBJ2-3; TRBD1 agrees at 8 bases. The CDR3 sequence is 14 residues long. The germline CDR1 and CDR2 sequences are KGHDR and SFDVKD. With V trimmed by 7 bases and J by 1 base, 3 bases remained unmatched. CDR3 region: CATSSGQGTDTQYF. The CDR3 DNA sequence: TGTGCCACCAGCTCGGGACAGGGCACAGATACGCAGTATTTT.

The count of this clonotype is one. V is TRBV7-2 and J is TRBJ2-7; tentatively, D is TRBD1 (6 bases). The CDR3 runs 14 residues. Trimming took 6 bases from V and 6 from J, leaving 18 bases between them. The germline gives CDR1 SGHTA, CDR2 FQGNSA. The CDR3 spells CASSYDRTLGEQYF. The CDR3 DNA sequence: TGTGCCAGCAGTTACGACAGGACCCTAGGCGAGCAGTACTTC.

The rearrangement uses TRBV9 and TRBJ2-7; TRBD2 agrees at 11 bases. V trimming: 2 bases; J trimming: 0 bases; junction bases outside the gene matches: 10. CDR3 length equals 18 residues. Germline V gives CDR1 SGDLS, CDR2 YYNGEE. The CDR3 DNA reads as TGTGCCAGCAGCGTCGGGCTAGCGGGGGGCGGGAGCTCCTACGAGCAGTACTTC. This gives the protein CASSVGLAGGGSSYEQYF.

V usage is TRBV12-3 or TRBV12-4 and J usage is TRBJ1-1; D call uncertain. CDR3 size: 14 residues. V was shortened by 3 bases and J by 0 bases, with 8 bases between the two germline ends. CDR3 loop: CASSFRRMNTEAFF. The CDR3 DNA sequence: TGTGCCAGCAGTTTCCGCCGAATGAACACTGAAGCTTTCTTT.

This clonotype was picked up a small number of times. V usage is TRBV27 and J usage is TRBJ2-7; D ambiguous. V was shortened by 8 bases and J by 3 bases, with 5 bases between the two germline ends. Germline-derived CDR1 and CDR2 are MNHEY and SMNVEV (reference sequence). This CDR3 is 10 amino acids long. CDR3 DNA: TGTGCCAGCGGCTTCTACGAGCAGTACTTC. This translates into CASGFYEQYF.

The chain links TRBV29-1 to TRBJ2-1; 8 nucleotides line up with TRBD1. Per the germline V gene, CDR1 is SQVTM and CDR2 is ANQGSEA. Trimming at V came to 6 bases and at J to 5 bases, leaving 9 bases not matched to a gene. This CDR3 is 14 amino acids long. The CDR3 region is CSVDPGTGDNEQFF. CDR3 DNA: TGCAGCGTCGATCCGGGGACAGGCGACAATGAGCAGTTCTTC.

This sequence joins TRBV4-1 and TRBJ2-7, with 7 bases aligning to TRBD1. The length of the CDR3 is 15 residues. The junction had 5 bases not matched to a gene; V was cut back by 0 bases and J by 3 bases. Germline-derived CDR1 and CDR2 are MGHRA and YSYEKL. The CDR3 reads CASSQDPGQLYEQYF. The CDR3 region has the DNA TGCGCCAGCAGCCAAGATCCGGGACAGCTCTACGAGCAGTACTTC.

The J gene is TRBJ2-5, the V gene TRBV9; possibly TRBD1 or TRBD2 for D (5 bases each). V was cut by 2 bases and J by 0 bases, with 11 bases left in between. Looked up from germline, CDR1 is SGDLS and CDR2 is YYNGEE. The CDR3 has 15 residues. The CDR3 DNA follows: TGTGCCAGCAGCGTCGGGACGGCCAACCAAGAGACCCAGTACTTC. It translates to CASSVGTANQETQYF.

The chain uses TRBV20-1 and TRBJ1-5, with D possibly matching TRBD1 (5 bases). CDR3 size: 13 residues. Per germline, CDR1 DFQATT and CDR2 SNEGSKA (reference sequence). V lost 0 bases and J lost 4, with 7 bases in between. The CDR3 spells CSAREGDNQPQHF. The CDR3 coding sequence is TGCAGTGCTAGAGAGGGGGATAATCAGCCCCAGCATTTT.